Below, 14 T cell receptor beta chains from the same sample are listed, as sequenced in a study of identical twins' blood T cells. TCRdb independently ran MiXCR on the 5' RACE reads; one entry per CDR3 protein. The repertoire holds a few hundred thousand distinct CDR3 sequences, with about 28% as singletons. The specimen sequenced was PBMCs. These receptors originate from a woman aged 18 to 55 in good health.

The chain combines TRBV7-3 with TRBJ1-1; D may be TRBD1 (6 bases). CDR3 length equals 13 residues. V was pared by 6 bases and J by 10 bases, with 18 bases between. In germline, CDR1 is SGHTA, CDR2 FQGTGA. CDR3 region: CASSTSAGVGAFF. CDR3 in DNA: TGTGCCAGCAGTACCTCCGCAGGGGTCGGAGCTTTCTTT. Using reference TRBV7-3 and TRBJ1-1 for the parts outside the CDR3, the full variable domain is GAGVSQTPSNKVTEKGKYVELRCDPISGHTALYWYRQSLGQGPEFLIYFQGTGAADDSGLPNDRFFAVRPEGSVSTLKIQRTERGDSAVYLCASSTSAGVGAFFGQGTRLTVV.

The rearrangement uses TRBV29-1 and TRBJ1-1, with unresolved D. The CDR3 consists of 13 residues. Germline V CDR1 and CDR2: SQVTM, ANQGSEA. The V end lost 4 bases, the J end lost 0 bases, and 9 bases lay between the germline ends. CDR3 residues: CSVVDGLNTEAFF. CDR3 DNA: TGCAGCGTTGTGGACGGATTGAACACTGAAGCTTTCTTT. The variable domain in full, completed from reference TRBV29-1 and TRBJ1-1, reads SAVISQKPSRDICQRGTSLTIQCQVDSQVTMMFWYRQQPGQSLTLIATANQGSEATYESGFVIDKFPISRPNLTFSTLTVSNMSPEDSSIYLCSVVDGLNTEAFFGQGTRLTVV.

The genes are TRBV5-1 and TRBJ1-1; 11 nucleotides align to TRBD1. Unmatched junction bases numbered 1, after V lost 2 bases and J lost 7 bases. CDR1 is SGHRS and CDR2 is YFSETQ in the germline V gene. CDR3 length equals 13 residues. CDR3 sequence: CASSFGTGGEAFF. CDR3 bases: TGCGCCAGCAGCTTCGGGACAGGGGGTGAAGCTTTCTTT.

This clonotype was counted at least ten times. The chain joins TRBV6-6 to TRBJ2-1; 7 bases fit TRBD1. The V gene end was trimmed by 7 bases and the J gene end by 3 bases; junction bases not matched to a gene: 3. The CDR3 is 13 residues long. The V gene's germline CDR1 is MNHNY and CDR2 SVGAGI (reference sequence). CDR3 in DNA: TGTGCCAGCATGGACAGGAACTACAATGAGCAGTTCTTC. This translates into CASMDRNYNEQFF.

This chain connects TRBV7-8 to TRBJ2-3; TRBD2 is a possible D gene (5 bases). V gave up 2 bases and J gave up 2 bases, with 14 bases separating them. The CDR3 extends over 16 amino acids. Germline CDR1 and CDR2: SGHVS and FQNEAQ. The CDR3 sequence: CASSLSGPLATDTQYF. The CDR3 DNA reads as TGTGCCAGCAGCTTATCGGGCCCCCTAGCCACAGATACGCAGTATTTT.

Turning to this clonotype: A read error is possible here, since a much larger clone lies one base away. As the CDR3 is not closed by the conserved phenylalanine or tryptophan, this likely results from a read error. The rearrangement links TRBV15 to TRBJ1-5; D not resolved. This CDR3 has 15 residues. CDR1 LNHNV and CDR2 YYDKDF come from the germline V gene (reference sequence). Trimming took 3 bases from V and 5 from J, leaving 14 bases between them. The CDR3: CATSSTERIDQPQHS. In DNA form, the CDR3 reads TGTGCCACCAGCAGTACGGAACGGATAGATCAGCCCCAGCATTCT.

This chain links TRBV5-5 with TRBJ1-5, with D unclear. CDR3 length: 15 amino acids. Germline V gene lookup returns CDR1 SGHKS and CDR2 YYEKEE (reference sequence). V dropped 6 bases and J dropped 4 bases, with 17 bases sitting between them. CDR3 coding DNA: TGTGCCAGCAACCCTACCCACAGCCTTAATCAGCCCCAGCATTTT. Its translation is CASNPTHSLNQPQHF.

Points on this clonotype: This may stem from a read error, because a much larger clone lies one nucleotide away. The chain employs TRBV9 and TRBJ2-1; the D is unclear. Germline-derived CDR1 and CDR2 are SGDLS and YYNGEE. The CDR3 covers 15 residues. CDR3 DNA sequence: TGTGCCAGCAGCGTAGAAGCCTTCTCCTACAATGGGCAGTTCTTC. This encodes CASSVEAFSYNGQFF.

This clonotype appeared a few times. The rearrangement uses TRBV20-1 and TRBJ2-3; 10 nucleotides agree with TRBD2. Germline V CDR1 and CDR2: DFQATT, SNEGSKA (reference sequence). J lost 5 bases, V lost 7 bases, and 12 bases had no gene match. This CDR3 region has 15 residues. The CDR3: CSVPAGGPGRDTQYF. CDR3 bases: TGCAGTGTTCCAGCGGGAGGGCCTGGGAGAGATACGCAGTATTTT.

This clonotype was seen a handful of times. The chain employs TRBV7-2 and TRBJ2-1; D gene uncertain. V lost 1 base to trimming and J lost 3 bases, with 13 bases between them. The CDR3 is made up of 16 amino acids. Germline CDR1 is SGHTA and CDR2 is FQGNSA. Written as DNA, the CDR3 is TGTGCCAGCAGCTTAGGACCGACCTCCGTCTACAATGAGCAGTTCTTC. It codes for CASSLGPTSVYNEQFF.

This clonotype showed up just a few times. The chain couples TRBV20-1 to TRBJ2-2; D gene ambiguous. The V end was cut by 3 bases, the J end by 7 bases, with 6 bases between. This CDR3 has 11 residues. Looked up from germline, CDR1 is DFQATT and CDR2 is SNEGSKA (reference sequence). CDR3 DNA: TGCAGTGCTAGTGTCAACGGGGAGCTGTTTTTT. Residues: CSASVNGELFF.

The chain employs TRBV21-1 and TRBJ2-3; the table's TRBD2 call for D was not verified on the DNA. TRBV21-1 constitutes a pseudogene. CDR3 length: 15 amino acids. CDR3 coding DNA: TGTGCCAGCAGCGCCGGGGAGCGGGAAAGGGATACGCAGTATTTT. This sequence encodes CASSAGERERDTQYF.

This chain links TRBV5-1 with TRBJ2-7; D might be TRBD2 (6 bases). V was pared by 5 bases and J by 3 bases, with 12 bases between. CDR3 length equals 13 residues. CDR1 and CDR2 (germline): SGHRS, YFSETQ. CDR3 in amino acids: CASRTGDLYEQYF. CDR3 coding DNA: TGCGCCAGCAGAACGGGGGACCTCTACGAGCAGTACTTC.

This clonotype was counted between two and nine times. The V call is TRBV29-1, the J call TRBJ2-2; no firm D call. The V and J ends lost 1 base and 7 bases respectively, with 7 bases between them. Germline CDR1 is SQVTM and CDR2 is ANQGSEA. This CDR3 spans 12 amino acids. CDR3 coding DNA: TGCAGCGTTGAAGGACGGAGCGGGGAGCTGTTTTTT. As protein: CSVEGRSGELFF.